Below, one T cell receptor beta chain is given with its context. This specimen belongs to a study of cytomegalovirus exposure and HLA in healthy donors. Across the whole study: T cells numbering about 179 million yielded approximately 120 million unique TCR beta sequences in an earlier analysis.

Primers: 60 Vbeta forward and 13 Jbeta reverse. Generated by immunoSEQ multiplex PCR, the TCRdb table keeps only in-frame clones and is missing some. Of roughly 20,000 clones in the sample, about 77% were seen once. This CDR3 has 12 amino acids. Trimming cost V 4 bases and J 8 bases, with 11 bases left between them. Germline V gives CDR1 LNHDA, CDR2 SQIVND (reference sequence). What was sequenced was PBMCs. The clonotype originates from a man aged 60 to 75 in good health and CMV-seronegative. The chain employs TRBV19 and TRBJ1-2; perhaps TRBD1 as D (5 bases). Here the CDR3 DNA reads TGTGCCAGTAGTACAGGGTCCTTAGGCTACACCTTC. Its protein is CASSTGSLGYTF.